A single sample is the source of the 5 T cell receptor beta chains below, sequenced in a study of T cells in Graves' hyperthyroidism and ophthalmopathy. Regions amplified from RNA transcripts were the TCR beta CDR3 regions. A first-round RT-PCR of the TCR CDR3 used the HTBI primer set. TCRdb re-called the multiplex PCR reads through MiXCR, storing one row per CDR3 protein. The table has under 700,000 distinct CDR3 sequences, 46% seen once; the top ten hold just over 8%. Source material: peripheral blood or thyroid tissue (not recorded which). The receptors derive from a woman aged 18-29 years with Graves' hyperthyroidism.

A remark on this clonotype: Relative to the germline gene, one junction end is altered; a read error may explain this. The chain combines TRBV10-3 with TRBJ1-2, with D perhaps TRBD1 (5 bases). Germline V gives CDR1 ENHRY, CDR2 SYGVKD. This CDR3 spans 13 amino acids. The CDR3 here is CASSSRQRHGYTF. The CDR3 coding sequence is TGTGCCAGCAGTTCCCGACAGAGGCATGGCTACACCTTC.

The rearrangement uses TRBV4-2 and TRBJ2-7; TRBD2 might be the D (5 bases). Germline lookup yields CDR1 LGHNA and CDR2 YNFKEQ. V lost 0 bases and J 2 bases, leaving 11 bases between the germline ends. CDR3 length: 15 amino acids. The chain's CDR3 is CASSQDSSSTYEQYF. In DNA, the CDR3 is TGTGCCAGCAGCCAAGATTCTAGCTCCACCTACGAGCAGTACTTC.

Many counts were recorded for this clonotype. J is TRBJ2-7 and V is TRBV2, with D maybe TRBD2 (5 bases). Germline loops: CDR1 SNHLY, CDR2 FYNNEI. The CDR3 is 13 amino acids. Trimming stripped 7 bases from V and 4 bases from J, with 14 bases between. The CDR3 here is CASIPAAVYEQYF. CDR3 bases: TGTGCCAGCATCCCAGCGGCTGTGTACGAGCAGTACTTC.

The V call is TRBV9, the J call TRBJ2-7; 10 nucleotides align to TRBD1. J gave up 7 bases and V 1 base, and 8 bases lay outside the gene matches. The germline CDR1 and CDR2 sequences are SGDLS and YYNGEE. This CDR3 region has 15 residues. The CDR3 region is CASSVSGQGVLEQYF. CDR3 bases: TGTGCCAGCAGCGTATCTGGACAGGGGGTTCTTGAGCAGTACTTC.

The rearrangement uses TRBV24-1 and TRBJ1-1; D might be TRBD1 (5 bases). Germline loops: CDR1 KGHDR, CDR2 SFDVKD. Deletions cut 1 base from V and 10 bases from J, with 6 bases between. CDR3 length: 11 residues. CDR3 region: CATSDLGAAFF. Here the CDR3 DNA reads TGTGCCACCAGTGATTTAGGGGCAGCTTTCTTT.